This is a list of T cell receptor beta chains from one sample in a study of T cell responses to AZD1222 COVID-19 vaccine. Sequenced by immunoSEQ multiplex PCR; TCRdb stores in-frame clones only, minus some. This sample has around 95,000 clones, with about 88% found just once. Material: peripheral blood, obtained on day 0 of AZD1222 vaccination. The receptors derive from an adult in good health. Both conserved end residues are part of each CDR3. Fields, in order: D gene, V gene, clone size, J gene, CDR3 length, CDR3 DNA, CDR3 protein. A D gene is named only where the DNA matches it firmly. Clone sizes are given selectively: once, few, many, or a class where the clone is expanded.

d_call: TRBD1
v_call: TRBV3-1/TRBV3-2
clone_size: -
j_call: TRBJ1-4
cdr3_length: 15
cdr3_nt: TGTGCCAGCAGCCCCCAGGGGGCTACTAATGAAAAACTGTTTTTT
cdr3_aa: CASSPQGATNEKLFF

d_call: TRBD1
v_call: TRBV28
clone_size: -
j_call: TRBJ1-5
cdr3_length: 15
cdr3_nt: TGTGCCAGCAGGAAGGACAGGGGGCGTAGTCAGCCCCAGCATTTT
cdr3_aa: CASRKDRGRSQPQHF

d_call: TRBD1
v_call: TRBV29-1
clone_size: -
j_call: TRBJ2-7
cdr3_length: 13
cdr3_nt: TGCAGCGTTGGTGGACAGGGGACCTACGAGCAGTACTTC
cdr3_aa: CSVGGQGTYEQYF

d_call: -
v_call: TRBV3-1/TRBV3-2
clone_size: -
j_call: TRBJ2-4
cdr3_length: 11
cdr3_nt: TGTGCCAGCAGCTTGGAAAACATTCAGTACTTC
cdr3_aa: CASSLENIQYF

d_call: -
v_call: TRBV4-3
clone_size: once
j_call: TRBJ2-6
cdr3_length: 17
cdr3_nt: TGCGCCAGCAGCCAAGACTGGCTACACTCTGGGGCCAACGTCCTGACTTTC
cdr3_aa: CASSQDWLHSGANVLTF

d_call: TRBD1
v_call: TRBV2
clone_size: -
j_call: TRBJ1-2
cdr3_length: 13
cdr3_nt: TGTGCCAGCAGTGGGACAGGCTACTATGGCTACACCTTC
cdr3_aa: CASSGTGYYGYTF

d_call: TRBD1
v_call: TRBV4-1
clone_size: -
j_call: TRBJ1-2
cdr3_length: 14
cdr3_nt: TGCGCCAGCAGCCAATTCGGACAGGGAAATGGCTACACCTTC
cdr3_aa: CASSQFGQGNGYTF

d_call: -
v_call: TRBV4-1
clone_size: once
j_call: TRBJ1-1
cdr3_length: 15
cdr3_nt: TGCGCCAGCAGCCATGTCTCGGTGATGAACACTGAAGCTTTCTTT
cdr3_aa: CASSHVSVMNTEAFF

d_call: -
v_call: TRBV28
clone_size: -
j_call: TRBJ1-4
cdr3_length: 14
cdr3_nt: TGTGCCAGTTTCAGCGGAACAACTAATGAAAAACTGTTTTTT
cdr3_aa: CASFSGTTNEKLFF

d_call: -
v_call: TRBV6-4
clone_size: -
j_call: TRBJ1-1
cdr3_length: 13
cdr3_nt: TGTGCCAGCAGTGAGGGCGATAACACTGAAGCTTTCTTT
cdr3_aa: CASSEGDNTEAFF

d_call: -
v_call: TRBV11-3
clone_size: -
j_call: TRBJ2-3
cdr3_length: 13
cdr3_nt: TGTGCCAGCAGCTTGGATCCGGCAGATACGCAGTATTTT
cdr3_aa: CASSLDPADTQYF

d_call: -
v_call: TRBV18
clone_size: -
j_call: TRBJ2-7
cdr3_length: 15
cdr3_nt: TGTGCCAGCTCACCACCGACAGGGGAGGGCTACGAGCAGTACTTC
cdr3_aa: CASSPPTGEGYEQYF

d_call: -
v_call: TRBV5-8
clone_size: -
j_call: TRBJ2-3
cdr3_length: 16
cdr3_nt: TGTGCCAGCAGCTTGCGCGAACAGGGAGGGGCAGATACGCAGTATTTT
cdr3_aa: CASSLREQGGADTQYF

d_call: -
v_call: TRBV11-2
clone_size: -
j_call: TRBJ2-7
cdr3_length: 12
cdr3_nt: TGTGCCAGCAGCCCCGCCCTTAGCGAGCAGTACTTC
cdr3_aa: CASSPALSEQYF

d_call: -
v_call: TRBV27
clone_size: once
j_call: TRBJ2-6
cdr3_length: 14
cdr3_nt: TGTGCCAGCAGTCCCCTCTCTGGGGCCAACGTCCTGACTTTC
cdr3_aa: CASSPLSGANVLTF

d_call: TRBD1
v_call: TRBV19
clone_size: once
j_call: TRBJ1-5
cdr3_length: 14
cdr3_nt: TGTGCCAGTAGTGGACAGGGGGGGAATCAGCCCCAGCATTTT
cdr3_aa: CASSGQGGNQPQHF

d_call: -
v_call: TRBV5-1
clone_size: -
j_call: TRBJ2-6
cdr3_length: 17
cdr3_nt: TGCGCCAGCAGCTTGGCCTTTGTAGGGTTTGGGGCCAACGTCCTGACTTTC
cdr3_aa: CASSLAFVGFGANVLTF

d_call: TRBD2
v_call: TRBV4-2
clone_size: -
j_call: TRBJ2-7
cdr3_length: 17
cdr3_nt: TGTGCCAGCAGCCAAGATGCCGGGACTAGCGGTACCTACGAGCAGTACTTC
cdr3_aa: CASSQDAGTSGTYEQYF

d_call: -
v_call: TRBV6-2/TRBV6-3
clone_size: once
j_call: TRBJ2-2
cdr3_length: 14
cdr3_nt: TGTGCCAGCAGTTCCGCCGGTGTCCCCGGGGAGCTGTTTTTT
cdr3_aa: CASSSAGVPGELFF

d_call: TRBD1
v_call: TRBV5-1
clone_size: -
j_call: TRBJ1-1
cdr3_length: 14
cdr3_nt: TGCGCCAGCAGCCCTACAGGGGGCGGGACTGAAGCTTTCTTT
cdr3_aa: CASSPTGGGTEAFF

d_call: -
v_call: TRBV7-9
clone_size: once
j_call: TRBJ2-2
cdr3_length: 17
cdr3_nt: TGTGCCAGCAGCCCCCCCAGAAGACAGGGAGGCACCGGGGAGCTGTTTTTT
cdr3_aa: CASSPPRRQGGTGELFF

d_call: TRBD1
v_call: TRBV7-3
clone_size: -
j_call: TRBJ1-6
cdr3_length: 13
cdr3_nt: TGTGCCAGCAGCCCGACAGGGCGATCACCCCTCCACTTT
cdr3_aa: CASSPTGRSPLHF

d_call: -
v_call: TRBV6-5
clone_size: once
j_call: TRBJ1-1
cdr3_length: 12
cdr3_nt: TGTGCCAGCATACGGGGGAACACTGAAGCTTTCTTT
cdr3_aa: CASIRGNTEAFF

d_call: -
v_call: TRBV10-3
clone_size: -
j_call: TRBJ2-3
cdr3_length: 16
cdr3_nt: TGTGCCATCACCGAGCGGGCCAAGTGGGAAGAAGATACGCAGTATTTT
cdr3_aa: CAITERAKWEEDTQYF

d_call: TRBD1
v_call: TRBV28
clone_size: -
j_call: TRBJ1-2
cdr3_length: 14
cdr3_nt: TGTGCCAGCAGCGAAGGACAGGGGGGTTATGGCTACACCTTC
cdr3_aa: CASSEGQGGYGYTF

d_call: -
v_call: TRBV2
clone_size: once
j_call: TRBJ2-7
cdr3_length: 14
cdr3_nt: TGTGCCAGCAGGCCGGACGTCGGCTCCTACGAGCAGTACTTC
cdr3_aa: CASRPDVGSYEQYF

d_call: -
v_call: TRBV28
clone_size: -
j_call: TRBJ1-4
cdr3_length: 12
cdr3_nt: TGTGCCAGCAGTCCAACTAATGAAAAACTGTTTTTT
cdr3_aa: CASSPTNEKLFF

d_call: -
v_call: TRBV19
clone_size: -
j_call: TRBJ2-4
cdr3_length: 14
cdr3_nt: TGTGCCAGTAGTATAGTTTCAGCCAAAAACATTCAGTACTTC
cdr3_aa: CASSIVSAKNIQYF

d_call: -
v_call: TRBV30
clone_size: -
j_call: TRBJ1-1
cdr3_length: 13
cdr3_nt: TGTGCCTGGAGCTCGCGGGAGGGGTTTGAAGCTTTCTTT
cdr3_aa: CAWSSREGFEAFF

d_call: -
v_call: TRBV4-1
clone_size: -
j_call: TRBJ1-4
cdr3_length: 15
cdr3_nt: TGCGCCAGCGGCCTAAGACCCGCGACTAATGAAAAACTGTTTTTT
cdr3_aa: CASGLRPATNEKLFF

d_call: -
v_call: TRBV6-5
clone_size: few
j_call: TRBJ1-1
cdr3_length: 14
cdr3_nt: TGTGCCAGCAGTTATGCCGGACAGAGGACTGAAGCTTTCTTT
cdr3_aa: CASSYAGQRTEAFF

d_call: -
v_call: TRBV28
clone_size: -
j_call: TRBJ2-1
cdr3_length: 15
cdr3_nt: TGTGCCAGCAGTGTCGGGGGTCTCCCCAACAATGAGCAGTTCTTC
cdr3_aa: CASSVGGLPNNEQFF

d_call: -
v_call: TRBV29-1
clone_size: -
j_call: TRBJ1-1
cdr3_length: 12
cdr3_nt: TGCAGCGATAGGCTAGTGAACACTGAAGCTTTCTTT
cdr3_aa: CSDRLVNTEAFF

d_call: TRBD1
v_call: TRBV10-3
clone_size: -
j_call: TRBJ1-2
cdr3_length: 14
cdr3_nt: TGTGCCACCCAGGACAGGGCATCTAACTATGGCTACACCTTC
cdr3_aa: CATQDRASNYGYTF

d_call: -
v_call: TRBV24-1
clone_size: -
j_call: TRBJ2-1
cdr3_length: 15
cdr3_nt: TGTGCCACCAGTGGTAGCGTAAGTCGTGGGAGGGAGCAGTTCTTC
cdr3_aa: CATSGSVSRGREQFF

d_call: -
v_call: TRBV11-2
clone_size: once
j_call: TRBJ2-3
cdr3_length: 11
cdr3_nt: TGTGCCAGCAGCTTCACAGATACGCAGTATTTT
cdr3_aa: CASSFTDTQYF

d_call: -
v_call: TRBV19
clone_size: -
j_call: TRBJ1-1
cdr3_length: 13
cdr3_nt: TGTGCCAGTAGTGTAACAGCGAACACTGAAGCTTTCTTT
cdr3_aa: CASSVTANTEAFF

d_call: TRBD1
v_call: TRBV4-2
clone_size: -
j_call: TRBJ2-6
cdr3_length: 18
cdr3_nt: TGTGCCAGCAGCAAGGGACAGGGGGTTAACTCTGGGGCCAACGTCCTGACTTTC
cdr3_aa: CASSKGQGVNSGANVLTF

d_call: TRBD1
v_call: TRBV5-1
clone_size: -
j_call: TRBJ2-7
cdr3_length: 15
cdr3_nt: TGCGCCAGCAGCGAGGGACAGGGTTACTCCTACGAGCAGTACTTC
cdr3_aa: CASSEGQGYSYEQYF

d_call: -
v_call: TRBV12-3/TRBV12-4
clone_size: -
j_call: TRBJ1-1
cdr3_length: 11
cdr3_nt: TGTGCCAGCATGTTAAGTCTCGAAGCTTTCTTT
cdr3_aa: CASMLSLEAFF

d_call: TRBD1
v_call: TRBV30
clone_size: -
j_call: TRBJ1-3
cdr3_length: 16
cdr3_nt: TGTGCCTGGATTGCTATGGACCGGGACAGTGGAAACACCATATATTTT
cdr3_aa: CAWIAMDRDSGNTIYF

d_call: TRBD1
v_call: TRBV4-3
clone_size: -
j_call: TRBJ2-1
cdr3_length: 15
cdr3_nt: TGCGCCAGCAGCCAAGCCGGACAGGGACCCCCTGAGCAGTTCTTC
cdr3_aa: CASSQAGQGPPEQFF

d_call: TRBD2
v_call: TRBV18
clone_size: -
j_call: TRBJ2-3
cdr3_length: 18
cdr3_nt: TGTGCCAGCTCACCACGAATGTCTAGCGGGGCTAGCACAGATACGCAGTATTTT
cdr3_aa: CASSPRMSSGASTDTQYF

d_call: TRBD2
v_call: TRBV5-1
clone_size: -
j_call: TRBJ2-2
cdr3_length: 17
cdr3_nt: TGCGCCAGCAGCTTGGTGTGGCTAGCGGGGGACACCGGGGAGCTGTTTTTT
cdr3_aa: CASSLVWLAGDTGELFF

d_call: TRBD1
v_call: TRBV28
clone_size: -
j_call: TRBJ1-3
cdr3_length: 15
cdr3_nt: TGTGCCAGCAGTAAACCAGGGGGCGCCGTAAACACCATATATTTT
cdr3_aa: CASSKPGGAVNTIYF

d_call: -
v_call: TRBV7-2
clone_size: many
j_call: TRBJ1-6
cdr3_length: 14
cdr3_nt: TGTGCCAGCAGCTTTGATCAGGGGAATTCACCCCTCCACTTT
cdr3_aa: CASSFDQGNSPLHF

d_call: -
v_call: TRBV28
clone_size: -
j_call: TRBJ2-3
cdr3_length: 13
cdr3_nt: TGTGCCAGCAGCCGTCAGGGGTCCGATACGCAGTATTTT
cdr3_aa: CASSRQGSDTQYF

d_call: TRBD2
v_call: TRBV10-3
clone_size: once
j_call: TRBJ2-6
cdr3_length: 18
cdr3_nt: TGTGCCATCAGTGCACCGGGACTAGGCCTCTCTGGGGCCAACGTCCTGACTTTC
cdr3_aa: CAISAPGLGLSGANVLTF

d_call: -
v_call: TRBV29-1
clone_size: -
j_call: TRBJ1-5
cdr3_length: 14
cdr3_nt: TGCAGCGTTTCTCAGGACAGCCTCAATCAGCCCCAGCATTTT
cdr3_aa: CSVSQDSLNQPQHF

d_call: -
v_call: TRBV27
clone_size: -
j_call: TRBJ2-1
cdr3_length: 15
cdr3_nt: TGTGCCAGCAGCCTACAGCCTATCCCCTACAATGAGCAGTTCTTC
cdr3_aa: CASSLQPIPYNEQFF